This entry lists 16 T cell receptor beta chains sequenced from one sample in a study of regulatory T cells in long-lasting Graves disease. Indicated time point: newly diagnosed GD, antithyroid drugs for less than 3 months. PBMC RNA served as the TCR library source. According to the study, TCR beta libraries were built with iRepertoire HTBI primers and CDR3-region Arm-PCR. From the multiplex PCR reads, TCRdb called clonotypes with MiXCR, one entry per CDR3 protein. The sample records hundreds of thousands of distinct CDR3 sequences, about a sixth being singletons. The data were also submitted as part of a second study, on T cells in Graves' hyperthyroidism and ophthalmopathy.

The sample consisted of peripheral blood mononuclear cells (PBMCs), taken at new diagnosis, from a patient treated with antithyroid drugs. The receptor set was obtained from a woman between 25 and 40 years old with Graves disease.

This clonotype appeared many times. The chain joins TRBV19 to TRBJ2-7, with 8 bases fitting TRBD1. Germline values: CDR1 LNHDA, CDR2 SQIVND (reference sequence). CDR3 length: 14 amino acids. Losses at the gene ends were 5 bases for V and 4 bases for J; bases not matched to a gene: 7. The CDR3 loop is CASSLRDRNYEQYF. The CDR3 DNA follows: TGTGCCAGTAGTCTCCGGGACAGGAATTACGAGCAGTACTTC.

With regard to this clonotype: A single base separates this from a much larger clone, so it may be a read error. The chain combines TRBV4-3 with TRBJ1-4; the D is unclear. The CDR3 loop spans 16 amino acids. The V gene's germline CDR1 is LGHNA and CDR2 YSLEER. Trimming shortened V by 1 base and J by 8 bases, and 17 bases separated the two germline ends. CDR3 DNA sequence: TGCGCCAGCAGCCAAGGGCAGCCAGAGACGGGGGAAAAACTGTTTTTT. As protein: CASSQGQPETGEKLFF.

The sample holds a few counts of this clonotype. The V and J genes are TRBV7-2 and TRBJ2-1; 12 bases agree with TRBD2. The V and J ends lost 5 bases and 13 bases, in that order; junction bases with no gene match: 9. Germline loops: CDR1 SGHTA, CDR2 FQGNSA. The CDR3 has 14 amino acids. The CDR3 is CASSARLAGELQFF. DNA of the CDR3: TGTGCCAGCAGCGCGCGACTAGCGGGAGAACTTCAGTTCTTC.

Ten or more counts support this clonotype. The chain has TRBV30 and TRBJ2-3; D gene unclear. This CDR3 contains 14 residues. Germline CDR1 is GTSNPN and CDR2 is SVGIG (reference sequence). The V end lost 0 bases, the J end lost 0 bases, and 7 bases lay between the germline ends. The CDR3 is CAWSVRRSTDTQYF. CDR3 bases: TGTGCCTGGAGTGTACGGCGGAGCACAGATACGCAGTATTTT.

This clonotype was seen many times. This rearrangement joins TRBV6-2 or TRBV6-3 to TRBJ2-1; 8 nucleotides align to TRBD1. The CDR3 loop spans 15 amino acids. Looked up from germline, CDR1 is MNHEY and CDR2 is SVGEGT. V shed 8 bases and J 3 bases; nucleotides not matched to a gene: 9. The CDR3 DNA sequence: TGTGCCAGCGGGAAGGACAGGGAAAACTACAATGAGCAGTTCTTC. Its protein product is CASGKDRENYNEQFF.

The V call is TRBV14, the J call TRBJ2-7, with D uncertain. CDR1 is SGHDN, CDR2 FVKESK, per germline. V dropped 0 bases and J dropped 2 bases, with 11 bases sitting between them. The CDR3 extends over 15 amino acids. The CDR3 is CASSQEGASAYEQYF. The CDR3 bases are TGTGCCAGCAGCCAAGAAGGTGCCAGTGCCTACGAGCAGTACTTC. Using reference TRBV14 and TRBJ2-7 for the parts outside the CDR3, the full variable domain is EAGVTQFPSHSVIEKGQTVTLRCDPISGHDNLYWYRRVMGKEIKFLLHFVKESKQDESGMPNNRFLAERTGGTYSTLKVQPAELEDSGVYFCASSQEGASAYEQYFGPGTRLTVT.

This clonotype has ten or more counts. The chain recombines TRBV28 with TRBJ2-2; 9 bases align to TRBD1. The CDR3 loop spans 20 amino acids. The V and J ends lost 2 bases and 3 bases, in that order; junction bases with no gene match: 16. Germline CDR1 MDHEN, CDR2 SYDVKM. This CDR3 is CASSLGVHRTGVWYTGELFF. DNA for the CDR3: TGTGCCAGCAGTTTAGGTGTCCACAGGACAGGGGTATGGTACACCGGGGAGCTGTTTTTT.

The chain recombines TRBV18 with TRBJ1-5, with a possible D match to TRBD1 (5 bases). This CDR3 is 17 amino acids long. The germline gives CDR1 KGHSH, CDR2 LQKENI. The ends were cut back, 1 base at V and 4 bases at J, with 17 bases in the middle. CDR3 loop: CASSPRGGVDLNQPQHF. The CDR3 DNA reads as TGTGCCAGCTCACCACGGGGAGGGGTCGATCTGAATCAGCCCCAGCATTTT. The full variable domain, rest sourced from reference TRBV18 and TRBJ1-5, is NAGVMQNPRHLVRRRGQEARLRCSPMKGHSHVYWYRQLPEEGLKFMVYLQKENIIDESGMPKERFSAEFPKEGPSILRIQQVVRGDSAAYFCASSPRGGVDLNQPQHFGDGTRLSIL.

This clonotype was recorded at least ten times. The CDR3 loop is CASSSLSGRGEQYF. The CDR3 DNA reads as TGTGCCAGCAGCTCTCTAAGCGGACGAGGGGAGCAGTACTTC. V is TRBV11-2 and J is TRBJ2-7, with a weak D call TRBD2 (5 bases). V was trimmed by 4 bases and J by 7 bases, leaving 17 bases between them. Germline V gene data show CDR1 as SGHAT and CDR2 as FQNNGV. This CDR3 region has 14 residues.

This clonotype has a count of ten or more. The V gene is TRBV24-1, the J gene TRBJ2-1; the match to TRBD1 covers 8 bases. Germline lookup yields CDR1 KGHDR and CDR2 SFDVKD. The CDR3 spans 16 residues. V lost 2 bases, J lost 6 bases, and 8 bases stayed unmatched. CDR3 amino acids: CATSDSNRGWVNEQFF. The CDR3 bases are TGTGCCACCAGTGATTCGAACAGGGGGTGGGTCAATGAGCAGTTCTTC.

This clonotype was seen only a few times. V is TRBV12-5 and J is TRBJ2-2, with 11 bases lining up with TRBD1. Trimming at V came to 7 bases and at J to 0 bases, leaving 16 bases not matched to a gene. The V gene's germline CDR1 is LGHNT and CDR2 FRNRAP. The CDR3 spans 20 residues. The DNA for the CDR3 is TGTGCTAGTGCCGGAAATCCGGGACAGGGGGGAAGATCGAACACCGGGGAGCTGTTTTTT. Protein product: CASAGNPGQGGRSNTGELFF.

In the case of this clonotype: Possible read error: a much larger clone is one base away. The rearrangement links TRBV9 to TRBJ2-7, with 7 bases that match TRBD2. This CDR3 is built from 18 residues. Germline CDR1 is SGDLS and CDR2 is YYNGEE. This CDR3 reads CASIRSLGGGGPAYERYF. The DNA for the CDR3 is TGTGCCAGCATCCGTAGCCTTGGGGGGGGAGGGCCCGCCTACGAGCGGTACTTC.

This clonotype came up many times. J is TRBJ2-2 and V is TRBV6-1; unclear D gene. Trimming left V 5 bases short and J 3 bases short, with 10 bases between. CDR1 MNHNS and CDR2 SASEGT come from the germline V gene. The CDR3 contains 14 residues. The CDR3 coding sequence is TGTGCCAGCAGTCCCCTGAAGGACACCGGGGAGCTGTTTTTT. It translates to CASSPLKDTGELFF.

Points on this clonotype: One end of the junction does not line up with germline, which may come from a read error. The genes are TRBV10-2 and TRBJ1-1, with D possibly TRBD1 on 5 matching bases. CDR1 and CDR2 from the germline V gene are WSHSY and SAAADI. The CDR3 loop spans 14 amino acids. The CDR3 region has the DNA TGTGCCAGCAGTGTAGAGGGGAGGGCCACTGAAGCTTTCTTT. This encodes CASSVEGRATEAFF.

This clonotype was counted many times. J is TRBJ1-1 and V is TRBV14; D gene ambiguous. The germline CDR1 and CDR2 sequences are SGHDN and FVKESK. The CDR3 has 16 residues. The V end was cut by 1 base, the J end by 0 bases, with 12 bases between. The CDR3 reads CASSQVDRALNTEAFF. In nucleotides, the CDR3 is TGTGCCAGCAGCCAAGTCGATAGGGCGCTGAACACTGAAGCTTTCTTT.

This clonotype was counted ten times or more. The rearrangement joins TRBV7-9 to TRBJ1-6, with unresolved D. The CDR3 has 14 residues. Germline assignment: CDR1 SEHNR and CDR2 FQNEAQ (reference sequence). The germline V and J ends were trimmed by 4 bases and 6 bases, with 10 bases remaining between them. The CDR3: CASSSLTPNSPLHF. The CDR3 coding sequence is TGTGCCAGCAGCTCCTTGACCCCTAATTCACCCCTCCACTTT.